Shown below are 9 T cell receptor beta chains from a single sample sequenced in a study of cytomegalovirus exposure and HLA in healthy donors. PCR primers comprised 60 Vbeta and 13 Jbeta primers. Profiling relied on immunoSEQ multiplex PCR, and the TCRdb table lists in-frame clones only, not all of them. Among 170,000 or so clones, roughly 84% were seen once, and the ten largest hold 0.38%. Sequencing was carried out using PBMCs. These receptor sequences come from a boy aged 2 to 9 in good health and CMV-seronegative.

CDR3 DNA sequence: TGTGCCAGCAGCTCCGAGGGAGCGGGAGCTGGTGAGCAGTTCTTC. Its translation is CASSSEGAGAGEQFF. The chain joins TRBV7-6 to TRBJ2-1; 8 bases are a match to TRBD2. After removal of 4 bases from V and 9 bases from J, the junction contained 11 bases not matched to a gene. This CDR3 is built from 15 residues. CDR1 SGHVS and CDR2 FNYEAQ come from the germline V gene. Variable domain in full (rest from reference TRBV7-6 and TRBJ2-1): GAGVSQSPRYKVTKRGQDVALRCDPISGHVSLYWYRQALGQGPEFLTYFNYEAQQDKSGLPNDRFSAERPEGSISTLTIQRTEQRDSAMYRCASSSEGAGAGEQFFGPGTRLTVL.

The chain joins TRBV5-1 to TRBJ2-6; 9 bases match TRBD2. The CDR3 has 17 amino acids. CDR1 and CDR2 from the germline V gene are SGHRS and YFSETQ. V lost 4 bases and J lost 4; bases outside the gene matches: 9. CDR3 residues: CASSRGLAATGANVLTF. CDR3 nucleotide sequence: TGCGCCAGCAGCCGGGGACTAGCTGCGACCGGGGCCAACGTCCTGACTTTC.

CDR3 residues: CASSLAAGASYNEQFF. The CDR3 coding sequence is TGTGCCAGCAGCTTGGCAGCGGGAGCCTCCTACAATGAGCAGTTCTTC. J is TRBJ2-1 and V is TRBV5-4, with 8 nucleotides matching TRBD2. The V gene's germline CDR1 is SGHNT and CDR2 YYREEE (reference sequence). The V and J ends lost 0 bases and 0 bases, in that order; junction bases with no gene match: 2. The CDR3 has 16 amino acids.

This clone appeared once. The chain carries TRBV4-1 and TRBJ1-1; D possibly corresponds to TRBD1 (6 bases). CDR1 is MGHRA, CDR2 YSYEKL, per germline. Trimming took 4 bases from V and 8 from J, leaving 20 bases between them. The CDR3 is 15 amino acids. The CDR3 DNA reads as TGCGCCAGCAGCCGGGGAGGGGGTCCTCCGAGGGAAGCTTTCTTT. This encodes CASSRGGGPPREAFF.

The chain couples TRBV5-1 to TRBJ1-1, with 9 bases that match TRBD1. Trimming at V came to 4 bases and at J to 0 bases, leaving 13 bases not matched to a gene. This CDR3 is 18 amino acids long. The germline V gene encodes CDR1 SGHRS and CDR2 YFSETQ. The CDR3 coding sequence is TGCGCCAGCAGCACGGACAGGGGAATGGGGGCTATGAACACTGAAGCTTTCTTT. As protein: CASSTDRGMGAMNTEAFF.

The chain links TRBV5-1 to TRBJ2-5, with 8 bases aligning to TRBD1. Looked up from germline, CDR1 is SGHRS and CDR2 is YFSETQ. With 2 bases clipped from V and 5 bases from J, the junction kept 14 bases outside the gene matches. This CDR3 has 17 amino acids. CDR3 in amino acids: CASSFSAGGPEGETQYF. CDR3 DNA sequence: TGCGCCAGCAGCTTTTCGGCAGGGGGCCCCGAGGGGGAGACCCAGTACTTC.

The CDR3 sequence is CASNNRDTEAFF. CDR3 nucleotide sequence: TGTGCCAGTAATAACAGGGACACTGAAGCTTTCTTT. The V and J genes are TRBV19 and TRBJ1-1; tentatively, D is TRBD1 (6 bases). Between the trimmed V and J ends, which lost 7 bases and 3 bases, there was a span of 9 bases. Germline lookup yields CDR1 LNHDA and CDR2 SQIVND (reference sequence). The CDR3 is made up of 12 amino acids.

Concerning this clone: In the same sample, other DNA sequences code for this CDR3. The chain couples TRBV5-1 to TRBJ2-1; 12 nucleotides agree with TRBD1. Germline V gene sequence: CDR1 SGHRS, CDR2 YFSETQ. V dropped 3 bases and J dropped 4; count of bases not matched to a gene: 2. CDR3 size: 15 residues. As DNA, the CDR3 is TGCGCCAGCAGCTCGGGACAGGGGGCGTACAATGAGCAGTTCTTC. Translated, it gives CASSSGQGAYNEQFF.

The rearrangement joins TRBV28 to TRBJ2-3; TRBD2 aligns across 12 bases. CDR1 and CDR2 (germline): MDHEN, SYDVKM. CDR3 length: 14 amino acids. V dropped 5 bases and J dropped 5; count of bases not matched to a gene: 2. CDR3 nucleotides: TGTGCCAGCAGTCCGGGACTAGCGGGAGATACGCAGTATTTT. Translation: CASSPGLAGDTQYF.